The sequence of this T cell receptor (beta chain) was determined in a study of cytomegalovirus exposure and HLA in healthy donors. Notes on the study in general: When a later analysis compared HLA-associated TCR beta chains with equally common others, the HLA-associated chains turned out to be more clonally expanded and to have lower generation probabilities.

This PCR relied on a set of 60 Vbeta primers and 13 Jbeta primers. TCRdb's table, derived via immunoSEQ multiplex PCR, lists solely in-frame clones and lacks some. The sample records 130,000 to 150,000 clones, about three quarters being singletons. To note about this clone: Its cognate antigen is unknown.

The sequenced material came from PBMCs. The sequence was obtained from a man between 40 and 49 years old in good health and CMV-seropositive.

The CDR3 region has the DNA TGTGCCAGCAGCTTAAGGACAGGGGGCTATTATGGCTACACCTTC. Protein sequence: CASSLRTGGYYGYTF. This chain joins TRBV7-2 and TRBJ1-2, with 11 bases identical to TRBD1. The CDR3 is made up of 15 amino acids. Trimming removed 2 bases from V and 5 bases from J; junction bases left unmatched: 4. CDR1 is SGHTA and CDR2 is FQGNSA in the germline V gene.